Reported below is one T cell receptor beta chain. Its antigen remains unknown. These data are taken from a study of PD-L1 blockade in urothelial cancer. Across the whole study: In the mid-2010s, patients got going on atezolizumab, taking 1,200 mg intravenously every 3 weeks. Points from the study as a whole: Stronger expansion of tumor-associated clones in blood at 3 weeks distinguished durable-benefit patients. Sub-median blood TCR clonality before treatment predicted longer survival.

Time point indicated: pretreatment peripheral blood. Clones were sequenced by immunoSEQ multiplex PCR, and TCRdb holds only the in-frame ones, with some missing. The sample carries approximately 50,000 clones, about 86% recorded once. The source of this sequence is a man in his 70s with urothelial cancer. Sequencing was performed on PBMCs, taken around atezolizumab (anti-PD-L1) treatment.

The CDR3 spells CASSFPRQGAYEQYF. CDR3 nucleotide sequence: TGCGCCAGCAGCTTTCCAAGACAGGGGGCCTACGAGCAGTACTTC. The rearrangement links TRBV5-1 to TRBJ2-7, with 9 bases that match TRBD1. The ends lost 2 bases at V and 2 bases at J; junction bases unmatched: 5. Germline CDR1 SGHRS, CDR2 YFSETQ. This CDR3 comprises 15 residues.